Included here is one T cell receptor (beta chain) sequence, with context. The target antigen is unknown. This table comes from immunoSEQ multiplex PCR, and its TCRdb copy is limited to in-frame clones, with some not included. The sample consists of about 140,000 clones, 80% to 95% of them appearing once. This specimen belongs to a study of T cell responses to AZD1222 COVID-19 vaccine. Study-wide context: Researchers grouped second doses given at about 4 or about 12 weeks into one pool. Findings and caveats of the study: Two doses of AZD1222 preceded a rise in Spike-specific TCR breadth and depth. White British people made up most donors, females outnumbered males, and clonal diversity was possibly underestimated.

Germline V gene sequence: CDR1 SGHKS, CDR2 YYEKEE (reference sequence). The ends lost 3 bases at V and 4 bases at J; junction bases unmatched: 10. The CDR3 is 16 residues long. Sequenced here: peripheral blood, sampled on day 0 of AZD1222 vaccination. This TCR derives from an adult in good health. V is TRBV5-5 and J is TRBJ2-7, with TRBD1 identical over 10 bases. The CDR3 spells CASSSVPGQGLYEQYF. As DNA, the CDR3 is TGTGCCAGCAGCTCGGTACCGGGACAGGGGCTATACGAGCAGTACTTC.